These 2 T cell receptor beta chains came from one sample sequenced in a study of CD8+ T cells in alopecia areata. The treatment denotes: oral pan-JAK inhibitor, 5-10 mg twice daily. RNA extraction was followed by reverse transcription into cDNA, which acted as the sequencing template. The method was immunoSEQ multiplex PCR; TCRdb's version includes in-frame clones alone and lacks a portion of them. The sample has 40,000 to 50,000 clones; roughly 65% are singletons. Sequenced material: CD8+ T cells sorted from blood, taken at week 4, from a patient treated with tofacitinib. The receptors were sampled from a human donor with alopecia areata.

The chain's CDR3 is CASSLGGFGQETQYF. As DNA, the CDR3 is TGTGCCAGCAGCTTGGGGGGCTTCGGACAAGAGACCCAGTACTTC. This chain uses TRBV11-2 with TRBJ2-5; D may match TRBD1 or TRBD2 (6 bases each). V dropped 3 bases and J dropped 2 bases, with 13 bases sitting between them. The CDR3 consists of 15 residues. Germline V CDR1 and CDR2: SGHAT, FQNNGV.

The chain has TRBV29-1 and TRBJ1-2; D gene unclear. V lost 6 bases and J lost 4, with 9 bases in between. Germline V gene data show CDR1 as SQVTM and CDR2 as ANQGSEA. The CDR3 consists of 11 residues. The CDR3, as DNA: TGCAGCGTCGAAAACATCTATGGCTACACCTTC. Amino acids: CSVENIYGYTF.